This T cell receptor beta chain was captured by sequencing in a study of T cells in Graves' hyperthyroidism and ophthalmopathy. Regarding the study as a whole: Most expanded thyroid clonotypes above 0.001 also appeared in blood.

Clinical symptoms, serum thyroxine and TRAb, thyroid ultrasound and orbital computed tomography were used for the diagnoses. The blood specimen was taken at initial hyperthyroidism diagnosis, before any ophthalmopathy symptoms. This clonotype has a count of ten or more. The antigen remains unidentified. The CDR3 spans 16 residues. The junction had 14 bases not matched to a gene; V was cut back by 8 bases and J by 6 bases. Germline CDR1 and CDR2: SGHAT and FQDESV (reference sequence). TCR beta CDR3 regions were amplified from RNA. An initial round of RT-PCR targeting the TCR CDR3 relied on the HTBI primer set. Each CDR3 protein gets one entry after TCRdb re-called the multiplex PCR reads with MiXCR. Seen here are under 350,000 distinct CDR3 sequences, around a quarter observed once, and the top ten hold 20% to 30%.

The sequencing input was blood. The V gene is TRBV11-1, the J gene TRBJ2-2; 8 nucleotides match TRBD2. The sequence derives from a man in his forties with Graves' hyperthyroidism that later progressed to Graves' ophthalmopathy. The chain's CDR3 is CASLRMGTRSPGELFF. The CDR3 DNA reads TGTGCCAGCCTTCGTATGGGGACTAGGTCTCCCGGGGAGCTGTTTTTT.